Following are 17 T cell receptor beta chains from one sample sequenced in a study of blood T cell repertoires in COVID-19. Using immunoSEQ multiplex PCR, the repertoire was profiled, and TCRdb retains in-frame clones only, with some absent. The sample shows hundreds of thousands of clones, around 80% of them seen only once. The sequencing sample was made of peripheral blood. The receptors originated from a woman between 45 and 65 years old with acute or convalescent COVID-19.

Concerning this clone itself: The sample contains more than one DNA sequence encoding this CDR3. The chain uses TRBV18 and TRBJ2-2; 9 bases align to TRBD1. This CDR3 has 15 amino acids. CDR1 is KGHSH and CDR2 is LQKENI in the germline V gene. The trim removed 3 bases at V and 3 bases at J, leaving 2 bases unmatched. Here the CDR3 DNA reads TGTGCCAGCTCACCGGGACAGGGTTACACCGGGGAGCTGTTTTTT. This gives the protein CASSPGQGYTGELFF. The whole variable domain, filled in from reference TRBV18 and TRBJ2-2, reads NAGVMQNPRHLVRRRGQEARLRCSPMKGHSHVYWYRQLPEEGLKFMVYLQKENIIDESGMPKERFSAEFPKEGPSILRIQQVVRGDSAAYFCASSPGQGYTGELFFGEGSRLTVL.

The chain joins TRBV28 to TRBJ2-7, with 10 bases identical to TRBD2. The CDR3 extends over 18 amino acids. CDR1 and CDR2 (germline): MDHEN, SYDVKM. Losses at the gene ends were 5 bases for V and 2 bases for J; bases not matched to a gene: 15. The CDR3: CASSPQGLAGDTPYEQYF. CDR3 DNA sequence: TGTGCCAGCAGTCCCCAGGGGCTAGCGGGAGACACCCCCTACGAGCAGTACTTC.

The CDR3, as DNA: TGTGCCAGCAGACACCGGGACAGGGCGTCCTACGAGCAGTACTTC. It translates to CASRHRDRASYEQYF. This rearrangement joins TRBV2 to TRBJ2-7; 9 nucleotides match TRBD1. With 6 bases clipped from V and 1 base from J, the junction kept 7 bases outside the gene matches. Germline V CDR1 and CDR2: SNHLY, FYNNEI. This CDR3 spans 15 amino acids.

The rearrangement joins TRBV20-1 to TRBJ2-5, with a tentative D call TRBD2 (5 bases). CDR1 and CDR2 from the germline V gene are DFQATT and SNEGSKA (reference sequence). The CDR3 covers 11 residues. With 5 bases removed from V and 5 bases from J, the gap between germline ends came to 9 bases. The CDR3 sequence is CSADPGETQYF. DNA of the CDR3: TGCAGTGCTGATCCGGGGGAGACCCAGTACTTC.

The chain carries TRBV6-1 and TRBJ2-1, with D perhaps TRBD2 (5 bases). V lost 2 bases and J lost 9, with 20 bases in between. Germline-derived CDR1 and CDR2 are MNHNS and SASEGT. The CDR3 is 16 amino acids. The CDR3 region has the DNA TGTGCCAGCAGTGAAAGGGAGCGGAATACCGCCCCTGAGCAGTTCTTC. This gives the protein CASSERERNTAPEQFF.

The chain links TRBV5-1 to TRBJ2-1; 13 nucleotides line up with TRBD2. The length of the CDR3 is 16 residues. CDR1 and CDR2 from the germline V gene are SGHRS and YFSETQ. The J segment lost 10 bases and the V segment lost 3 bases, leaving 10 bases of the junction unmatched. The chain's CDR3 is CASSSLLAGGQSEQFF. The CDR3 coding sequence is TGCGCCAGCAGCTCCTTACTAGCGGGAGGGCAAAGCGAGCAGTTCTTC.

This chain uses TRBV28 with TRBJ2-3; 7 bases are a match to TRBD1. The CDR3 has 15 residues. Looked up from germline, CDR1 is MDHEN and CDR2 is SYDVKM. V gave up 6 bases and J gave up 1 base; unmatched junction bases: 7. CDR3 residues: CASRPTGTGTDTQYF. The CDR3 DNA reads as TGTGCCAGCAGACCAACCGGGACAGGCACAGATACGCAGTATTTT.

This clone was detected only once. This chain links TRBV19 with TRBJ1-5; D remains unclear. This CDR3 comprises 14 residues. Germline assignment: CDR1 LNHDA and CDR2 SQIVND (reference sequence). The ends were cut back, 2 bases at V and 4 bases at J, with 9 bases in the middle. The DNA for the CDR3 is TGTGCCAGTAGTATAAACGCAGGTAATCAGCCCCAGCATTTT. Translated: CASSINAGNQPQHF.

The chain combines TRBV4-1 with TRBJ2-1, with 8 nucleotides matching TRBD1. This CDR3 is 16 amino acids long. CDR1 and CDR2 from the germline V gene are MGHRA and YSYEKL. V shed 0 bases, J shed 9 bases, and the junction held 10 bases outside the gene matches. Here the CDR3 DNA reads TGCGCCAGCAGCCAAGAAGGGCCTGACAGGGGTGGTGAGCAGTTCTTC. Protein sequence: CASSQEGPDRGGEQFF.

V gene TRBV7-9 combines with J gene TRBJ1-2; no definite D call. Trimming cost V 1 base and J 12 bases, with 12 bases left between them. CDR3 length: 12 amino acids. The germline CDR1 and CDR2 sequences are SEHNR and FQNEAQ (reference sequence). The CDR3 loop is CASSLEGRGNTF. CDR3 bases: TGTGCCAGCAGCTTAGAAGGAAGAGGCAACACCTTC.

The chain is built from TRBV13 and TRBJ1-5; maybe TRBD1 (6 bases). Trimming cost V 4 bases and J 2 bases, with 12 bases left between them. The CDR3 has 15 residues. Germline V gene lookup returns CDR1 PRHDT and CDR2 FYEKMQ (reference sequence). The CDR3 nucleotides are TGTGCCAGCAGCTCCCGACAGGAACGCAATCAGCCCCAGCATTTT. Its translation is CASSSRQERNQPQHF.

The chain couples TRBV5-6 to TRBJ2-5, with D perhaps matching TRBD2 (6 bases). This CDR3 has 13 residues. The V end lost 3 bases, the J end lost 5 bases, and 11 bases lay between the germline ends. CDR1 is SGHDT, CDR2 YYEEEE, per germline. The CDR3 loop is CASSWAGSETQYF. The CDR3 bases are TGTGCCAGCAGCTGGGCGGGGAGCGAGACCCAGTACTTC.

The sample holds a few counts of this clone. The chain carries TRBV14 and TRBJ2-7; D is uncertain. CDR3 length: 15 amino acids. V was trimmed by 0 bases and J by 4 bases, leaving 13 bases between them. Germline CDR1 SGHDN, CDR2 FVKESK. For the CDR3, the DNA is TGTGCCAGCAGCCAAGATATTGCCCCTAGTTACGAGCAGTACTTC. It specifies CASSQDIAPSYEQYF. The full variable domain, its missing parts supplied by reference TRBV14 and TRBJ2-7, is EAGVTQFPSHSVIEKGQTVTLRCDPISGHDNLYWYRRVMGKEIKFLLHFVKESKQDESGMPNNRFLAERTGGTYSTLKVQPAELEDSGVYFCASSQDIAPSYEQYFGPGTRLTVT.

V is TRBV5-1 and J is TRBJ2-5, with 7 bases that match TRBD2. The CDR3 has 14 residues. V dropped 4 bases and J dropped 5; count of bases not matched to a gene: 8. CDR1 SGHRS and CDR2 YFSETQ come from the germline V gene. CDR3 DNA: TGCGCCAGCAGCCCTGGGGGGGTCGGCGAGACCCAGTACTTC. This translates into CASSPGGVGETQYF. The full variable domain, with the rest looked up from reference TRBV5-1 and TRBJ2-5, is KAGVTQTPRYLIKTRGQQVTLSCSPISGHRSVSWYQQTPGQGLQFLFEYFSETQRNKGNFPGRFSGRQFSNSRSEMNVSTLELGDSALYLCASSPGGVGETQYFGPGTRLLVL.

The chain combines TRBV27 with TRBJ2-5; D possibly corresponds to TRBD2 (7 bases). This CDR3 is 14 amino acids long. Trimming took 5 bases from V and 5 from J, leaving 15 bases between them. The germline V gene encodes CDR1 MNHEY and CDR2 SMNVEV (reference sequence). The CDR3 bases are TGTGCCAGCAGTCGAGGGGGGGCGAGGGAGACCCAGTACTTC. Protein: CASSRGGARETQYF.

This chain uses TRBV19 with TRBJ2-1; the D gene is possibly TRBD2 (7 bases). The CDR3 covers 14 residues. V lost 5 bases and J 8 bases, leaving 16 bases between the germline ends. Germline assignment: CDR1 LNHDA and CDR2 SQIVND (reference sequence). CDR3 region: CASSSMGGGYEQFF. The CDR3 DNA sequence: TGTGCCAGTAGTTCCATGGGGGGGGGCTATGAGCAGTTCTTC.

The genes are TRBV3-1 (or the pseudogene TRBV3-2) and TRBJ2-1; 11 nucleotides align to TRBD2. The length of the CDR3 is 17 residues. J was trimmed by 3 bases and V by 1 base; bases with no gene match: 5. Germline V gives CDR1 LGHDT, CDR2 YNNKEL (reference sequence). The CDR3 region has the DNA TGTGCCAGCAGCCAAGCTCCGGGACTAGCGGTCTACAATGAGCAGTTCTTC. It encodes CASSQAPGLAVYNEQFF.